In this sample, the clone carrying this TCR beta chain turned up many times. What it binds is unknown. The germline V gene encodes CDR1 SGHAT and CDR2 FQNNGV. The CDR3 sequence is 14 residues long. Trimming cost V 3 bases and J 3 bases, with 11 bases left between them. These data belong to a study of T cells in Graves' hyperthyroidism and ophthalmopathy. Study results and caveats: It was a median approximately 7.1 months before onset that the model predicted ophthalmopathy.

The CDR3 regions of TCR beta were amplified from RNA transcripts. During a first-round RT-PCR of the TCR CDR3, the HTBI primer set was used. Each CDR3 protein gets one entry after TCRdb re-called the multiplex PCR reads with MiXCR. The sample holds some 570,000 distinct CDR3 sequences; over 15% are singletons and the top ten take approximately 16%. This sequence joins TRBV11-2 and TRBJ1-1, with D possibly being TRBD1 (6 bases). This TCR came from a woman under 30 with Graves' ophthalmopathy. The sample was blood. The CDR3 is CASSLAQGYTEAFF. Written as DNA, the CDR3 is TGTGCCAGCAGCTTGGCGCAGGGGTACACTGAAGCTTTCTTT.